These 13 T cell receptor beta chains were sequenced from one sample in a study of shared clonotypes between healthy human individuals (TCRdb year 2020). The library was prepared using the immunoSEQ multiplex PCR assay. TCRdb mirrors the immuneACCESS table, restricted to in-frame sequences. Some clones are absent from its copies; in checked studies, under half trace to an unresolved V gene, and the reason for the others is unknown. The sample records 950,000 to 1,100,000 clones, 65% to 80% of which are singletons. The biggest ten clones account for around 1.5% of the sample. The sample was memory CD4+ T cells sorted from blood. The cell subset or site label corresponds to: CD45RA-negative fraction. The receptors here all came from a man younger than 35 in good health.

In its sample, this clone was seen many times. The chain joins TRBV5-4 to TRBJ2-7; perhaps TRBD1 as D (6 bases). The germline V and J ends were trimmed by 5 bases and 4 bases, with 16 bases remaining between them. The CDR3 runs 14 residues. The germline gives CDR1 SGHNT, CDR2 YYREEE (reference sequence). CDR3 in amino acids: CASSSPGHRYEQYF. The CDR3, as DNA: TGTGCCAGCAGTTCTCCGGGACACCGATACGAGCAGTACTTC.

The table lists this clone with a few counts. The chain employs TRBV5-4 and TRBJ2-1; 8 bases fit TRBD1. Germline CDR1 SGHNT, CDR2 YYREEE (reference sequence). V was clipped by 4 bases and J by 4 bases; unmatched bases: 4. CDR3 length: 14 residues. The CDR3 nucleotides are TGTGCCAGCAGCCTTGGGGACAGGTACAATGAGCAGTTCTTC. This translates into CASSLGDRYNEQFF.

The rearrangement links TRBV7-9 to TRBJ2-7; a possible D gene is TRBD2 (5 bases). Per the germline V gene, CDR1 is SEHNR and CDR2 is FQNEAQ (reference sequence). The ends were cut back, 4 bases at V and 7 bases at J, with 8 bases in the middle. The CDR3 consists of 11 residues. The CDR3 sequence: CASSSPGEQYF. CDR3 nucleotide sequence: TGTGCCAGCAGCTCCCCGGGGGAGCAGTACTTC.

This rearrangement joins TRBV5-6 to TRBJ1-4, with no clear D. The CDR3 is 15 residues long. V shed 0 bases and J shed 8 bases, with 14 bases lying between them. From germline, CDR1 is SGHDT and CDR2 YYEEEE. Here the CDR3 reads CASSLAGPVGEKLFF. The CDR3 nucleotides are TGTGCCAGCAGCTTGGCAGGACCTGTGGGGGAAAAACTGTTTTTT.

The chain joins TRBV12-5 to TRBJ2-7; D is unresolved. The V end lost 2 bases, the J end lost 6 bases, and 8 bases lay between the germline ends. This CDR3 contains 12 residues. CDR1 and CDR2 from the germline V gene are LGHNT and FRNRAP. In DNA, the CDR3 is TGTGCTAGTGGTTTGCAACTCGGCGAGCAGTACTTC. It yields the protein CASGLQLGEQYF.

The gene calls are TRBV27 and TRBJ2-2; 10 bases line up with TRBD2. The V and J ends lost 6 bases and 6 bases, in that order; junction bases with no gene match: 13. CDR1 and CDR2 from the germline V gene are MNHEY and SMNVEV (reference sequence). The CDR3 totals 17 residues. The CDR3, as DNA: TGTGCCAGCAGACACCTTAGCGGGGGGCCCCCCTCCGGGGAGCTGTTTTTT. Translation gives CASRHLSGGPPSGELFF.

Concerning this clone itself: Other DNA sequences from this sample encode an identical CDR3 as well. The chain combines TRBV18 with TRBJ1-5; D is uncertain. The CDR3 has 13 amino acids. Germline V gives CDR1 KGHSH, CDR2 LQKENI. V lost 6 bases and J 2 bases, leaving 8 bases between the germline ends. This CDR3 reads CASSPMGNQPQHF. The CDR3 DNA follows: TGTGCCAGCTCTCCTATGGGCAATCAGCCCCAGCATTTT.

The chain links TRBV7-2 to TRBJ2-2; D perhaps matches TRBD2 (6 bases). The CDR3 runs 14 residues. Looked up from germline, CDR1 is SGHTA and CDR2 is FQGNSA. The germline V and J ends were trimmed by 2 bases and 5 bases, with 9 bases remaining between them. CDR3 sequence (DNA): TGTGCCAGCAGCTTATCGGCGGGGACCGGGGAGCTGTTTTTT. It encodes CASSLSAGTGELFF.

Ten or more counts support this clone. The chain couples TRBV6-6 to TRBJ2-7; D is undetermined. The CDR3 spans 13 residues. Trimming stripped 4 bases from V and 2 bases from J, with 9 bases between. The germline CDR1 and CDR2 sequences are MNHNY and SVGAGI (reference sequence). DNA of the CDR3: TGTGCCAGCAGTTCCTTCTCAGCCTACGAGCAGTACTTC. Amino acid sequence: CASSSFSAYEQYF.

The J gene is TRBJ1-1, the V gene TRBV30; TRBD1 aligns across 7 bases. This CDR3 has 13 residues. Germline V CDR1 and CDR2: GTSNPN, SVGIG (reference sequence). Trimming cost V 5 bases and J 7 bases; bases outside gene matches: 10. This CDR3 reads CAWGRGGFGEAFF. DNA for the CDR3: TGTGCCTGGGGGAGAGGGGGCTTTGGTGAAGCTTTCTTT.

J is TRBJ1-2 and V is TRBV2; 9 positions match TRBD1. The CDR3 loop spans 14 amino acids. V lost 5 bases, J lost 3 bases, and 4 bases stayed unmatched. CDR1 and CDR2 (germline): SNHLY, FYNNEI. The CDR3 region is CASSRDRVYYGYTF. Written as DNA, the CDR3 is TGTGCCAGCAGTAGGGACAGGGTCTACTATGGCTACACCTTC.

The chain uses TRBV6-4 and TRBJ2-7; D not certain. Germline loops: CDR1 MRHNA, CDR2 SNTAGT. V lost 4 bases and J lost 2, with 9 bases in between. CDR3 size: 13 residues. CDR3 DNA sequence: TGTGCCAGCAGTGGCCGGCCTGCCTACGAGCAGTACTTC. Its protein is CASSGRPAYEQYF.

The V gene is TRBV4-2, the J gene TRBJ1-4; D unclear. V gave up 1 base and J gave up 5 bases, with 8 bases separating them. Germline assignment: CDR1 LGHNA and CDR2 YNFKEQ. This CDR3 contains 14 residues. CDR3 bases: TGTGCCAGCAGCCAAGTATCGGGAAATGAAAAACTGTTTTTT. This gives the protein CASSQVSGNEKLFF.